This T cell receptor (beta chain) stems from a study of blood T cell repertoires in COVID-19. As for the study in general: Acute and convalescent COVID-19 samples came from the United States, Italy and Spain.

Participants were aged about 18 to 100 years from 20 to 30 US areas. In Cohort 3, a recovered donor had either two negative PCRs, clearance, or symptom resolution. Under the authors' procedure: From reference gene primer amplification, estimates of nucleated cell counts were derived. Assay used: immunoSEQ multiplex PCR; TCRdb lists only in-frame clones, some missing. V and J calls and clone size are copied from that table; D and trimming were computed from the DNA. This sample yields fewer than 400,000 clones, of which approximately 83% are seen a single time; roughly 2.2% belongs to the top ten. Per the germline V gene, CDR1 is SGHTA and CDR2 is FQGNSA. Trimming removed 5 bases from V and 3 bases from J; junction bases left unmatched: 4. This CDR3 spans 14 amino acids.

The sample comprised PBMCs or T cells enriched from blood (not recorded which). The sequence was collected from a man aged 30-40 years who had recovered from COVID-19. The chain uses TRBV7-2 and TRBJ2-7; 10 bases line up with TRBD1. The CDR3 DNA reads as TGTGCCAGCAGCCCACGGACAGGGGGCTACGAGCAGTACTTC. Its protein product is CASSPRTGGYEQYF.